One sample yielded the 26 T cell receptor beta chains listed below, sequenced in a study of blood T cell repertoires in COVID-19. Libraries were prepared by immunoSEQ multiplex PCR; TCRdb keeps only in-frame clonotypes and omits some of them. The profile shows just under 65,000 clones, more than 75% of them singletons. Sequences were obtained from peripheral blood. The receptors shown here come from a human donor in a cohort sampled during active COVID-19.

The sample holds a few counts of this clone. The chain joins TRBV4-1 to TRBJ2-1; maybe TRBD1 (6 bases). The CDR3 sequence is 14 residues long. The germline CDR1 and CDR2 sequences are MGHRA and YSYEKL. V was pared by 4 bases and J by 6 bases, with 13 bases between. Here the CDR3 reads CASSLRGSPNEQFF. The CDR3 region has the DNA TGCGCCAGCAGCCTCAGGGGTAGTCCCAATGAGCAGTTCTTC.

The CDR3 reads CASSQQGFSPLHF. The CDR3 DNA reads as TGTGCCAGCAGCCAGCAGGGCTTTTCACCCCTCCACTTT. This sequence joins TRBV14 and TRBJ1-6, with a weak D call TRBD1 (5 bases). With 3 bases removed from V and 9 bases from J, the gap between germline ends came to 9 bases. Germline-derived CDR1 and CDR2 are SGHDN and FVKESK. The CDR3 loop spans 13 amino acids.

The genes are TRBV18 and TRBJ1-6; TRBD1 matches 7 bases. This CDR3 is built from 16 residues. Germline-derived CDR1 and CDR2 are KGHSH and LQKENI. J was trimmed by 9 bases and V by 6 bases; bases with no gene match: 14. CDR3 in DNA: TGTGCCAGCTCTCTTGGAGTACAGGGGTCCGGTTCACCCCTCCACTTT. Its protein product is CASSLGVQGSGSPLHF. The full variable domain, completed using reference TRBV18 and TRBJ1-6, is NAGVMQNPRHLVRRRGQEARLRCSPMKGHSHVYWYRQLPEEGLKFMVYLQKENIIDESGMPKERFSAEFPKEGPSILRIQQVVRGDSAAYFCASSLGVQGSGSPLHFGNGTRLTVT.

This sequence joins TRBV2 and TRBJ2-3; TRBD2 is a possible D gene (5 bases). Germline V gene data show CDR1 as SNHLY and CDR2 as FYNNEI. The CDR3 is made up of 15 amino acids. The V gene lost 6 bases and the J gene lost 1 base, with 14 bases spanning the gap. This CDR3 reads CASRALVSGTDTQYF. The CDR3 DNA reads TGTGCCAGCAGAGCACTAGTCTCGGGCACAGATACGCAGTATTTT. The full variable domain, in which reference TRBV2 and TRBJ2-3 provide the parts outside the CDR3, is EPEVTQTPSHQVTQMGQEVILRCVPISNHLYFYWYRQILGQKVEFLVSFYNNEISEKSEIFDDQFSVERPDGSNFTLKIRSTKLEDSAMYFCASRALVSGTDTQYFGPGTRLTVL.

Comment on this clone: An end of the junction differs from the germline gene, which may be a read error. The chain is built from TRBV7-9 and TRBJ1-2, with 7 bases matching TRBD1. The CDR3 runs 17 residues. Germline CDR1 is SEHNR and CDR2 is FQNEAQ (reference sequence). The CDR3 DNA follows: TGTGCCACCAGCCCAAAAGAAGGACAGGACCGTAACTATGGCTACACCTTC. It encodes CATSPKEGQDRNYGYTF.

The CDR3 DNA follows: TGCGCCAGCAGTCAGCCCTTGGGCCCAGGGTATGGCTACACCTTC. Its protein is CASSQPLGPGYGYTF. The chain joins TRBV23-1 to TRBJ1-2; weak D call: TRBD1 (5 bases). TRBV23-1 is placed among ORFs of uncertain function. Trimming left V 3 bases short and J 5 bases short, with 16 bases between. This CDR3 comprises 15 residues.

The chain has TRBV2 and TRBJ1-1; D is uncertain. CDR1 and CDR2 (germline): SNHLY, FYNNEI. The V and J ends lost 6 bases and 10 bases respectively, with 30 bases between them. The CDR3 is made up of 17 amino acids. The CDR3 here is CASRARDLGATDLGAFF. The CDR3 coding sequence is TGTGCCAGCAGAGCACGAGACCTTGGAGCCACCGACCTGGGAGCTTTCTTT.

The CDR3 loop reads CASSSLLGGGSSGELFF. As DNA, the CDR3 is TGTGCCAGCAGTTCCCTTTTAGGGGGGGGGTCTTCCGGGGAGCTGTTTTTT. The gene calls are TRBV27 and TRBJ2-2; TRBD2 is a possible D gene (7 bases). CDR1 is MNHEY and CDR2 is SMNVEV in the germline V gene (reference sequence). The length of the CDR3 is 17 residues. Trimming shortened V by 4 bases and J by 6 bases, and 21 bases separated the two germline ends.

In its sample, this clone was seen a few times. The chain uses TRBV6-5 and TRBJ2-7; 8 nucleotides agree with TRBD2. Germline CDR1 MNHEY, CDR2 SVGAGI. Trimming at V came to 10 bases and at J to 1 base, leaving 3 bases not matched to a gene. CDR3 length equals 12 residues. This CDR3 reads CATRGGSYEQYF. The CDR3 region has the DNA TGTGCCACCCGGGGGGGGTCCTACGAGCAGTACTTC.

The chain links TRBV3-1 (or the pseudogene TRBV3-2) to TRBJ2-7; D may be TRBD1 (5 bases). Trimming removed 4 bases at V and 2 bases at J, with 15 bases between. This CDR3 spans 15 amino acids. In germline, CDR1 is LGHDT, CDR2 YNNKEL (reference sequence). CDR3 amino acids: CASSLVAGPTYEQYF. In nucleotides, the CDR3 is TGTGCCAGCAGCCTCGTGGCAGGGCCTACCTACGAGCAGTACTTC.

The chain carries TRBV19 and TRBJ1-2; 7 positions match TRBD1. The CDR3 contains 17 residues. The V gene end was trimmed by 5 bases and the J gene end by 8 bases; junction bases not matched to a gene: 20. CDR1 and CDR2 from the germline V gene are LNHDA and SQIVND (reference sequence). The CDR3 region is CASSPDLGTQGSGGYTF. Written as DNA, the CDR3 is TGTGCCAGTAGTCCCGACCTCGGGACACAGGGGTCGGGGGGCTACACCTTC.

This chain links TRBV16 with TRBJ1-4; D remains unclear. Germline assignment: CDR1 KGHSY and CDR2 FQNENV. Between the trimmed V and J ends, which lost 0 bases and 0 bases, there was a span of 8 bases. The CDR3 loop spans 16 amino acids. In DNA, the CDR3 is TGTGCCAGCAGCCAATCTGCGACAACAACTAATGAAAAACTGTTTTTT. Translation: CASSQSATTTNEKLFF. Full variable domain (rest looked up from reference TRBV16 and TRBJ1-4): GEEVAQTPKHLVRGEGQKAKLYCAPIKGHSYVFWYQQVLKNEFKFLISFQNENVFDETGMPKERFSAKCLPNSPCSLEIQATKLEDSAVYFCASSQSATTTNEKLFFGSGTQLSVL.

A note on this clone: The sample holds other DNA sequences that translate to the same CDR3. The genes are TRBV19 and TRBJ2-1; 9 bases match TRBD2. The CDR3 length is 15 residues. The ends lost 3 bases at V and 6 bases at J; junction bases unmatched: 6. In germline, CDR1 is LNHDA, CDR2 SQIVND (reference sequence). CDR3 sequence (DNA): TGTGCCAGTAGTATCGGCGGGGGGGCCCGCAATGAGCAGTTCTTC. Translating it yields CASSIGGGARNEQFF.

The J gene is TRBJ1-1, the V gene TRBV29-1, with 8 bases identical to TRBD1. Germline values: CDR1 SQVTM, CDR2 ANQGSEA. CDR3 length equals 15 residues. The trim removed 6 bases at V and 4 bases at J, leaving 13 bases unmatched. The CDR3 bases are TGCAGCGTGGAAAGCCCGGGACAGGTGATCACTGAAGCTTTCTTT. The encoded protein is CSVESPGQVITEAFF.

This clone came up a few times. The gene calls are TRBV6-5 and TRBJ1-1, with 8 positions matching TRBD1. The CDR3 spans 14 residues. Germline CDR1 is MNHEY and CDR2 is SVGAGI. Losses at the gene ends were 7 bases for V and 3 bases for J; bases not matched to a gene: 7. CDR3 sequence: CASTPDRGDTEAFF. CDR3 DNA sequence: TGTGCCAGCACCCCAGACAGGGGCGACACTGAAGCTTTCTTT.

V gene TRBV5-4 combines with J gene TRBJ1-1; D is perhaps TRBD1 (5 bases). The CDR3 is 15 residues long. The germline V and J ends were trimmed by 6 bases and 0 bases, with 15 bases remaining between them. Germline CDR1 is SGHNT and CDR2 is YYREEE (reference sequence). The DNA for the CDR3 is TGTGCCAGCACCTCGCCGGACACCTTGAACACTGAAGCTTTCTTT. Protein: CASTSPDTLNTEAFF. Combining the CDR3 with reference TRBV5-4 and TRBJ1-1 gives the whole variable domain ETGVTQSPTHLIKTRGQQVTLRCSSQSGHNTVSWYQQALGQGPQFIFQYYREEENGRGNFPPRFSGLQFPNYSSELNVNALELDDSALYLCASTSPDTLNTEAFFGQGTRLTVV.

The CDR3 DNA reads as TGTGCCAGCAGCGAAACGGGGGGGAGCTCCTACAATGAGCAGTTCTTC. Amino acids: CASSETGGSSYNEQFF. The rearrangement uses TRBV9 and TRBJ2-1, with 8 bases matching TRBD2. After removal of 3 bases from V and 0 bases from J, the junction contained 5 bases not matched to a gene. Germline-derived CDR1 and CDR2 are SGDLS and YYNGEE. This CDR3 has 16 residues. The full variable domain, completed using reference TRBV9 and TRBJ2-1, is DSGVTQTPKHLITATGQRVTLRCSPRSGDLSVYWYQQSLDQGLQFLIQYYNGEERAKGNILERFSAQQFPDLHSELNLSSLELGDSALYFCASSETGGSSYNEQFFGPGTRLTVL.

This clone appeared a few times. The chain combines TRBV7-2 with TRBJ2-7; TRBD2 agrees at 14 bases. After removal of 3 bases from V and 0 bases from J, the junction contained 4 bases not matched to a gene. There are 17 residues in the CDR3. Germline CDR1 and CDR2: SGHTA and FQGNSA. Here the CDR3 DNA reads TGTGCCAGCAGCTTTAGGACTAGCGGGGGGCTCTCCTACGAGCAGTACTTC. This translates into CASSFRTSGGLSYEQYF.

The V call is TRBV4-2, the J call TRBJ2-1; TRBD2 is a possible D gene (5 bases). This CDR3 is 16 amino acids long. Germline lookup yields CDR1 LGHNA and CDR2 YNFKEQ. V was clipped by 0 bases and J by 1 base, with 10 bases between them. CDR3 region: CASSQDGGPSYNEQFF. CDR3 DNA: TGTGCCAGCAGCCAAGATGGCGGGCCTTCCTACAATGAGCAGTTCTTC.

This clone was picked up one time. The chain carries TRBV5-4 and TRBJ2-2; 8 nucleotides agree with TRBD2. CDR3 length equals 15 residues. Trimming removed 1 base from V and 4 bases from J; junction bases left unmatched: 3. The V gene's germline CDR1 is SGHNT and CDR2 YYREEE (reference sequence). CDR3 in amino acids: CASSLYGGATGELFF. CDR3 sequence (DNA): TGTGCCAGCAGCTTGTACGGGGGGGCCACCGGGGAGCTGTTTTTT.

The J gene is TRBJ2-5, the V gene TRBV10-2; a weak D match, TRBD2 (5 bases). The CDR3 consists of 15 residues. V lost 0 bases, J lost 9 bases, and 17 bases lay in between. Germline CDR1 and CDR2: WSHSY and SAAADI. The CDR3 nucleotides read TGCGCCAGCAGTGAGTCAAGGACTGGGCATCGGGCCCAGTACTTC. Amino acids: CASSESRTGHRAQYF.

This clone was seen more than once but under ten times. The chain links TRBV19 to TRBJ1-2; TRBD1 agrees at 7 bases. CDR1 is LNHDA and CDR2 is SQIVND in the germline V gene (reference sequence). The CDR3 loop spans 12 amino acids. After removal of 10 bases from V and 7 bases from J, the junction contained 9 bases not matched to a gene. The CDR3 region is CATHGQASGYTF. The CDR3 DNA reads TGTGCCACCCATGGACAGGCATCTGGCTACACCTTC.

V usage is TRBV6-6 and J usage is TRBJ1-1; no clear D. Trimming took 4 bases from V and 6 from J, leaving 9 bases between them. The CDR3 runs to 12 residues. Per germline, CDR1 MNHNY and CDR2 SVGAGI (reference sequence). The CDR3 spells CASSSPLSEAFF. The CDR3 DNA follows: TGTGCCAGCAGTTCCCCGCTATCTGAAGCTTTCTTT.

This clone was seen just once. DNA for the CDR3: TGTGCCAGCGGGGGGACAGGGAATCCAGAGACCCAGTACTTC. Its translation is CASGGTGNPETQYF. V is TRBV2 and J is TRBJ2-5, with 9 bases lining up with TRBD1. Germline assignment: CDR1 SNHLY and CDR2 FYNNEI. This CDR3 spans 14 amino acids. V lost 8 bases, J lost 4 bases, and 8 bases stayed unmatched.

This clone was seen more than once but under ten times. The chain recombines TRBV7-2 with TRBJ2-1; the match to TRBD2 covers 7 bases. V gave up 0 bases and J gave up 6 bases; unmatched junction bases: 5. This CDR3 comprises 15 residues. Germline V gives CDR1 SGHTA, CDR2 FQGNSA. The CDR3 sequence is CASSLAGGTFNEQFF. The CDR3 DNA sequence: TGTGCCAGCAGCTTAGCGGGGGGGACTTTCAATGAGCAGTTCTTC.

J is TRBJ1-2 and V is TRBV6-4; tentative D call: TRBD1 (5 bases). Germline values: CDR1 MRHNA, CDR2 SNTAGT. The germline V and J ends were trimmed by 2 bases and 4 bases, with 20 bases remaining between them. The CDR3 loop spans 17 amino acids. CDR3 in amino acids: CASSDQAPGRGSYGYTF. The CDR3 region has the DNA TGTGCCAGCAGTGACCAAGCTCCAGGGCGGGGATCCTATGGCTACACCTTC.